Listed below are T cell receptor beta chains from one sample, sequenced in a study of blood T cell repertoires in COVID-19. Here immunoSEQ multiplex PCR was the method, and the copy in TCRdb shows in-frame clones only, minus some. The table lists under 200,000 clones, more than 75% of them singletons. Sample: peripheral blood. These receptors all stem from a man aged 55 to 69 with COVID-19, enrolled during active disease. The CDR3 runs from the conserved cysteine through the conserved F or W. D genes are given only for firm matches. Size values are once, few and many counts, or a class for expanded clones, and some rows have none.

TRBJ1-1 - - TRBV6-5 CASSPREATEAFF TGTGCCAGCAGTCCCCGGGAGGCCACTGAAGCTTTCTTT
TRBJ1-3 TRBD1 - TRBV7-2 CASSSGTGFGNTIYF TGTGCCAGCAGCTCCGGGACAGGGTTCGGAAACACCATATATTTT
TRBJ2-7 - once TRBV7-2 CASSRDSSSYEQYF TGTGCCAGCAGCCGGGACTCCAGCTCCTACGAGCAGTACTTC
TRBJ1-4 TRBD1 few TRBV5-1 CASSSGQLNEKLFF TGCGCCAGCAGTTCGGGACAGCTCAATGAAAAACTGTTTTTT
TRBJ2-7 TRBD2 - TRBV7-2 CASSVSGRVTGTLNEQYF TGTGCCAGCAGCGTTAGCGGGAGGGTGACAGGAACGCTGAACGAGCAGTACTTC
TRBJ2-7 - - TRBV18 CASSPLTGGYEQYF TGTGCCAGCTCACCCTTGACAGGAGGCTACGAGCAGTACTTC
TRBJ2-3 TRBD2 - TRBV19 CASKQRERSDTQYF TGTGCCAGTAAACAGCGGGAGAGATCAGATACGCAGTATTTT
TRBJ2-5 - - TRBV2 CASRVFQRELETQYF TGTGCCAGCAGGGTATTTCAGAGGGAGTTAGAGACCCAGTACTTC
TRBJ2-3 TRBD2 - TRBV29-1 CSISLAGVRTDTQYF TGCAGCATCTCACTAGCGGGAGTTCGGACAGATACGCAGTATTTT
TRBJ2-5 - - TRBV30 CAWSVLGWRGQETQYF TGTGCCTGGAGTGTACTGGGGTGGCGGGGTCAAGAGACCCAGTACTTC
TRBJ1-6 - - TRBV7-9 CASSLGQGSSPLHF TGTGCCAGCAGCTTAGGGCAGGGTAGTTCACCCCTCCACTTT
TRBJ2-5 TRBD1 - TRBV18 CASSRGQAETQYF TGTGCCAGCTCCCGGGGACAGGCTGAGACCCAGTACTTC
TRBJ1-5 TRBD1 - TRBV5-1 CASSLGQGGQPQHF TGCGCCAGCAGCTTGGGACAGGGGGGTCAGCCCCAGCATTTT
TRBJ1-1 - - TRBV11-1 CASSFEFGVNTEAFF TGTGCCAGCAGCTTTGAGTTCGGGGTGAACACTGAAGCTTTCTTT
TRBJ1-1 - - TRBV9 CASSVGGRGNTEAFF TGTGCCAGCAGCGTAGGAGGCAGGGGGAACACTGAAGCTTTCTTT
TRBJ1-3 - - TRBV30 CAWLEVNTIYF TGTGCCTGGCTCGAGGTGAACACCATATATTTT
TRBJ2-5 - - TRBV6-6 CASSFGGSRETQYF TGTGCCAGCAGTTTCGGTGGGAGCAGAGAGACCCAGTACTTC
TRBJ1-1 - - TRBV11-3 CAISSGGNTEAFF TGTGCCATCAGTTCGGGGGGCAACACTGAAGCTTTCTTT
TRBJ1-1 - - TRBV18 CASSPGQRNTEAFF TGTGCCAGCTCACCGGGACAACGGAACACTGAAGCTTTCTTT